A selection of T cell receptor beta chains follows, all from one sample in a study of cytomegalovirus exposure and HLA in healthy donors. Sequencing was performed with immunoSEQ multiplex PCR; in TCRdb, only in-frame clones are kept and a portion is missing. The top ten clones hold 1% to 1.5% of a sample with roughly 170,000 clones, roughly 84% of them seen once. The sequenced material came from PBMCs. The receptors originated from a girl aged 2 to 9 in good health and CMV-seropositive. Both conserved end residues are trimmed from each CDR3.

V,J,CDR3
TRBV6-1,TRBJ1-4,ASSWERRKLF
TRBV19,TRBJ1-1,ASTQVLNTEAF
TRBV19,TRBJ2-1,ASSISRGGYNEQF
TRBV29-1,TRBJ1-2,SVEVFIREDGYGYT
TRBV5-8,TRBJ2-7,ASSLSGITYEQY
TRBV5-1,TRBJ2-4,ASSPGVLAKNIQY
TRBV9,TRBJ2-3,ASSVVAETDTQY
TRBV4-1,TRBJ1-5,ASSQRFEDQPQH
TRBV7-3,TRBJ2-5,ASSPQGGAQQETQY
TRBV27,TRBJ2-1,ASRPRGVDVSSYNEQF
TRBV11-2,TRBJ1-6,ASSHRVQGRSYNSPLH
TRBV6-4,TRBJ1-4,ASSVDTGEKLF
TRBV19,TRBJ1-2,ASSIWRRGGYT
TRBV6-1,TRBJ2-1,ASSELVIGVGRTYNEQF
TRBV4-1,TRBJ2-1,ASSRITSYNEQF
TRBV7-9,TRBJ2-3,ASSSDGTVTDTQY
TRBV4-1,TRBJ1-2,ASSQDDRANYGYT
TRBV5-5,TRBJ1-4,ASSLPPGPVEKLF
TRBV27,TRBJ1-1,ASSWVTSGLLEGRGTYTEAF
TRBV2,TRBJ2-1,ASSGTSRRPNEQF
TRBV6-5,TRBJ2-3,ASSYSASGSRDTQY
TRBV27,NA,ASSLAGTSAYEQY
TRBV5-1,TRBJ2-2,ASSLAMGQGFDYGELF
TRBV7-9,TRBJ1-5,SSSLGGHSNQPQH
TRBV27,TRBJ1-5,ASGPLFNQPQH
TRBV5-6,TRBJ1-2,ASSLAVGGNGYT
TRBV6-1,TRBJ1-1,ASSERSAEVPHTEAF
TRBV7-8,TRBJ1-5,ASSLDRRDSRWEPQH
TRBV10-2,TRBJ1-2,ASRETGTALTFYGYT
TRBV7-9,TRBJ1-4,ASSLAGGDEKLF
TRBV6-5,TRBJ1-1,ASRPGESLNTEAF
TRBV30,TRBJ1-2,AWSAQENYGYT
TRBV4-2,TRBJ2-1,ASSQDRGSEQF
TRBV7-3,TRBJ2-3,ASSRITSTDTQY
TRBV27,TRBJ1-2,ASSLWAGHKDGYT
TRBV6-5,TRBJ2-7,ASNEGAGEQY
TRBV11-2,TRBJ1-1,ASSERQESTEAF
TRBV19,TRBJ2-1,ASRGLGRSSYNEQF
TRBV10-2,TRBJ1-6,ASRETFTHGPSPLH
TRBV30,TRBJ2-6,AWSVSSGANVLT
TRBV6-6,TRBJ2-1,ASSSSGTEEQF
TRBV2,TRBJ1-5,ASSELTGEQPQH
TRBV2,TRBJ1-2,ASRPGQGNYGYT
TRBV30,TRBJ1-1,AWTRSETEAF
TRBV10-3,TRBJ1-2,AISESGTPGQGYGYT
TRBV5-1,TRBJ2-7,ASSLVGASGHEQY
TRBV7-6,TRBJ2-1,ASSLGAAYNEQF
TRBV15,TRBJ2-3,ATSTDTSGRADTQY
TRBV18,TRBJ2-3,ASSPGGQGHYSTDTQY
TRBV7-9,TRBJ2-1,ASSPYGDEQF
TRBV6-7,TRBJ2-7,ASSSLTSSYEQY
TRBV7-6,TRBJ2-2,ASKRDGELF
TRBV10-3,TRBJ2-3,ATRTSGENRTDTQY
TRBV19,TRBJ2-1,ASSMGASGRAGEQF
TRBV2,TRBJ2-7,ASSEEVRGAY
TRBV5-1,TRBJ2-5,ASSLGVFPTRKQETQY
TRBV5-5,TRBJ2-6,ASSYLTVAGANVLT
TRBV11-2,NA,ASSQTSFRIYEQY
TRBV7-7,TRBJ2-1,ASSRGGGATDEQF